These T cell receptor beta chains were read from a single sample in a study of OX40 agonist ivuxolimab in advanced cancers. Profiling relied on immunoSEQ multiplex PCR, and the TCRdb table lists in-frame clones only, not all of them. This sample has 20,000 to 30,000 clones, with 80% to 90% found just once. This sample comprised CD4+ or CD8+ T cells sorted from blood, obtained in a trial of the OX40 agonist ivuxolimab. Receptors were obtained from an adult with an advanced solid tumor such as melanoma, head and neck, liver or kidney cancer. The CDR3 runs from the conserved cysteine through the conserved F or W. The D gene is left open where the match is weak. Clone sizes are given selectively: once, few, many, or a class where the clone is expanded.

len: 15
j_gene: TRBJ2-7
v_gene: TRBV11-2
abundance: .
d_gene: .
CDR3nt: TGTGCCAGCAGCAGAGGCGGGCAGAGCTCCTACGAGCAGTACTTC
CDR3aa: CASSRGGQSSYEQYF

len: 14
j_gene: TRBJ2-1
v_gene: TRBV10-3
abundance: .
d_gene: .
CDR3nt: TGTGCCATCAGCGAACAGGGTATTGTAGGTGAGCAGTTCTTC
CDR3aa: CAISEQGIVGEQFF

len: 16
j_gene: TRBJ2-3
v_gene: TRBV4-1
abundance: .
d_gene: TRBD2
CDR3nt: TGCGCCAGCAGCCAGATGGGACTAGCGGGAACAGATACGCAGTATTTT
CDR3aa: CASSQMGLAGTDTQYF

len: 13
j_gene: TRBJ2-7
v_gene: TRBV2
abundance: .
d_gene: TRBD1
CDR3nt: TGTGCCAGCAGGAAGGACAGGGATTACGAGCAGTACTTC
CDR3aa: CASRKDRDYEQYF

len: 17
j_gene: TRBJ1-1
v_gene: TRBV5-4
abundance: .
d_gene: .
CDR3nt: TGTGCCAGCAGCAATCATTACAGGGCCCTAACACCCGCGGAGGCTTTCTTT
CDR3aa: CASSNHYRALTPAEAFF

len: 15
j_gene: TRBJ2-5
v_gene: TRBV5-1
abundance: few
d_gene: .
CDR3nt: TGCGCCAGCAGCTTGGCTTGGCTGATTCAAGAGACCCAGTACTTC
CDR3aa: CASSLAWLIQETQYF

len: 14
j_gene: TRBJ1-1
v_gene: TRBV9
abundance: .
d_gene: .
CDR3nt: TGTGCCAGCAGCCGCATGGCTATGAACACTGAAGCTTTCTTT
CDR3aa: CASSRMAMNTEAFF

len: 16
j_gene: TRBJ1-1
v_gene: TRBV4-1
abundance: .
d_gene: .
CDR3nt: TGCGCCAGCAGACAAACGGGGGTAGGGGCTAACACTGAAGCTTTCTTT
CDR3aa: CASRQTGVGANTEAFF

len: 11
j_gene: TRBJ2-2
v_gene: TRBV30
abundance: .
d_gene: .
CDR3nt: TGTGCCTGGAGTGTAACTTACGGGCTGTTTTTT
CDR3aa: CAWSVTYGLFF

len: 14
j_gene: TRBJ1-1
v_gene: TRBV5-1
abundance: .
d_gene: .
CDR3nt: TGCGCCAGCAGCTCACTGGACGGGAACACTGAAGCTTTCTTT
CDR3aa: CASSSLDGNTEAFF

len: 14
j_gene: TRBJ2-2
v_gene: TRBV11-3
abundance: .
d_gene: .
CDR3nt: TGTGCCAGCAAAGGCGGGGTGAACACCGGGGAGCTGTTTTTT
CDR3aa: CASKGGVNTGELFF

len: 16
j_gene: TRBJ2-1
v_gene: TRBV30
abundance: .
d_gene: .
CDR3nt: TGTGCCTGGAGACGAAAGGAAAGCGGCTATACCAATGAGCAGTTCTTC
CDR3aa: CAWRRKESGYTNEQFF

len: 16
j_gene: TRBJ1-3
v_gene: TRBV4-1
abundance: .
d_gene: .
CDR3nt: TGCGCCAGCAGCCAAGATTGGGGAGACTCTGGAAACACCATATATTTT
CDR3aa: CASSQDWGDSGNTIYF

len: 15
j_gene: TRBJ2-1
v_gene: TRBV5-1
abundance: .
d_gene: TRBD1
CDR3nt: TGCGCCAGCAGCGCCGGACAGGGGGCTTACAATGAGCAGTTCTTC
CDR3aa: CASSAGQGAYNEQFF

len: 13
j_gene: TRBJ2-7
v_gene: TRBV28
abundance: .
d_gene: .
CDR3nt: TGTGCCAGCACCTTCCTCTCTTCCTACGAGCAGTACTTC
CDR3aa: CASTFLSSYEQYF

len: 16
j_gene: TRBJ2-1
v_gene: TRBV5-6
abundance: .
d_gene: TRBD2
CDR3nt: TGTGCCAGCAGCTTTAAGGGCGGGAGCTCCTACAATGAGCAGTTCTTC
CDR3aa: CASSFKGGSSYNEQFF

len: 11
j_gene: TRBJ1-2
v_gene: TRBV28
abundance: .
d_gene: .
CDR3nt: TGTGCCACTGACAGTAACTATGGCTACACCTTC
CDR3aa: CATDSNYGYTF

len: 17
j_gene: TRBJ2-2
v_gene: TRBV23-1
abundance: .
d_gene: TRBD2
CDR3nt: TGCGCCAGCAGTCAGGCTAGCGGGAGCTCGAACACCGGGGAGCTGTTTTTT
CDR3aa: CASSQASGSSNTGELFF

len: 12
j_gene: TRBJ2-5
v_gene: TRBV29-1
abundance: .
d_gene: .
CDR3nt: TGCAGCGTTCAGGACGGTAAAGAGACCCAGTACTTC
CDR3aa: CSVQDGKETQYF

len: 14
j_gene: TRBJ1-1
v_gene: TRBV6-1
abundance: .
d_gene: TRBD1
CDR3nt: TGTGCCAGCAGTGACAAGGGGGCTATCACTGAAGCTTTCTTT
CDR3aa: CASSDKGAITEAFF

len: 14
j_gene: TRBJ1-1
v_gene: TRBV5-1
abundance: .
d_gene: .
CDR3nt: TGCGCCAGCAGCCCCGAGGGGGATGGCACTGAAGCTTTCTTT
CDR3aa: CASSPEGDGTEAFF

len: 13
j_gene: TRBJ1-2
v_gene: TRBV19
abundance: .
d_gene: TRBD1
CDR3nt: TGTGCCAGTAGTAAACAGGGGAACTATGGCTACACCTTC
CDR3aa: CASSKQGNYGYTF

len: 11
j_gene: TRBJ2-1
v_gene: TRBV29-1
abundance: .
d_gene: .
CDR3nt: TGCAGCGTGAAACCAGGGGATGAGCAGTTCTTC
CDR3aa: CSVKPGDEQFF

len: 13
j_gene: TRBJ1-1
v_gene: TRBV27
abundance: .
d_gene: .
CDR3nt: TGTGCCAGCAGTTTGGGGGCTGGGACTGAAGCTTTCTTT
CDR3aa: CASSLGAGTEAFF

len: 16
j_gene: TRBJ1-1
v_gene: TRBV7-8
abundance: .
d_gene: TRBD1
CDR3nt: TGTGCCAGCAGCCCAGGAGACAGGGGATTGTACACTGAAGCTTTCTTT
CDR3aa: CASSPGDRGLYTEAFF

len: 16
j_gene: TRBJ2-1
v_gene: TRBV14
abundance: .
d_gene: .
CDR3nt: TGTGCCAGCAGCCAAGATCTGGGGGAGGCTACCAATGAGCAGTTCTTC
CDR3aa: CASSQDLGEATNEQFF

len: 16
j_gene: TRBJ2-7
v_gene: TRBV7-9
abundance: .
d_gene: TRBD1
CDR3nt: TGTGCCAGCAGCCCAAATTGGGGACAGGGGGCCTACGAGCAGTACTTC
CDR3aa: CASSPNWGQGAYEQYF

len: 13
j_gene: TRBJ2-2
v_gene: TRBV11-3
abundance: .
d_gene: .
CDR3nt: TGTGCCAGCAGCTTCGTTGACACCGGGGAGCTGTTTTTT
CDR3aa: CASSFVDTGELFF

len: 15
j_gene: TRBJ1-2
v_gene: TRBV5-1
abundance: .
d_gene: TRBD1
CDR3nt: TGCGCCAGCAGCCCCGGACAGGGGGCTAACTATGGCTACACCTTC
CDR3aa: CASSPGQGANYGYTF

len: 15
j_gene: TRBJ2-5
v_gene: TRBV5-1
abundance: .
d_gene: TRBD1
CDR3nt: TGCGCCAGCAGCTTCGCCGGGACAGGGGAAGAGACCCAGTACTTC
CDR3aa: CASSFAGTGEETQYF

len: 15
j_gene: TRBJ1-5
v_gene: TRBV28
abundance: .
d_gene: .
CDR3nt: TGTGCCAGCAGTTTATCTCAAGGGGTTGGTCAGCCCCAGCATTTT
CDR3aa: CASSLSQGVGQPQHF

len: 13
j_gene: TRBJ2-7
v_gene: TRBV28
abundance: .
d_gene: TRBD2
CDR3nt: TGTGCCGGAAGTAGCGGGAGAAGTTACGAGCAGTACTTC
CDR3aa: CAGSSGRSYEQYF

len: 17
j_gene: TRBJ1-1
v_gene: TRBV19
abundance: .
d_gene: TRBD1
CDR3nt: TGTGCCAGTAAAGGGGGCGCGTGGACCACGACGAGTAGAGAAGCTTTCTTT
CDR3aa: CASKGGAWTTTSREAFF

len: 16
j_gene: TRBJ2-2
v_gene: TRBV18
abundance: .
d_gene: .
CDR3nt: TGTGCCAGCTCACCACCGCAGGCCCCGGGCACCGGGGAGCTGTTTTTT
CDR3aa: CASSPPQAPGTGELFF

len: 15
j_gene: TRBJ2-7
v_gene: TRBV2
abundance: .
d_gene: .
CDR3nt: TGTGCCAGCGGTCGGGCAGTAACCCCCAAATACGAGCAGTACTTT
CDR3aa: CASGRAVTPKYEQYF

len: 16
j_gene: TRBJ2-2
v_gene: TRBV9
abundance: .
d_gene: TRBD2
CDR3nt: TGTGCCAGCAGCGCCATACGGGAGGGCCATATCGGGGAGCTGTTTTTT
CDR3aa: CASSAIREGHIGELFF

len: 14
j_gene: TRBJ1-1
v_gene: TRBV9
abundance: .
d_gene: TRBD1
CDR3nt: TGTGCCAGCAGCGCGACAGGGGACCACACTGAAGCTTTCTTT
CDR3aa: CASSATGDHTEAFF

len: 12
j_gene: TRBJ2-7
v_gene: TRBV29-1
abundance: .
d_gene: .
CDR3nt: TGCAGCGTTGAAGAACCCCCCTACGAGCAGTACTTC
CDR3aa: CSVEEPPYEQYF

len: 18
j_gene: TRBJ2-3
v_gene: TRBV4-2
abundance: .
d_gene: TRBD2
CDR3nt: TGTGCCAGCAGCCAAGTGAATGGACTAGCGGGAAGGGCAGATACGCAGTATTTT
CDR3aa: CASSQVNGLAGRADTQYF

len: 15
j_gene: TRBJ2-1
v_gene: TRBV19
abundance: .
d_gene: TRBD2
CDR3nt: TGTGCCAGTAGTATATTGAGCGGGAGCTACAATGAGCAGTTCTTC
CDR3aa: CASSILSGSYNEQFF

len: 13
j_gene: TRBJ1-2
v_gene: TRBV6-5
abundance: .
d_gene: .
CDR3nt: TGTGCCAGCAGTTACTCGAACACCTATGGCTACACCTTC
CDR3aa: CASSYSNTYGYTF

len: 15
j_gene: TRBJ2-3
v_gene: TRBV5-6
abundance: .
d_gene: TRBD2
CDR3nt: TGTGCCAGCAGCTTGCGGCTAGCGGGAATAGATACGCAGTATTTT
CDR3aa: CASSLRLAGIDTQYF

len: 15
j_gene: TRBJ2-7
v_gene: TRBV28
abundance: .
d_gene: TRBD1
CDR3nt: TGTGCCAGCAGTCCGGGACAGGCCACCTCCTACGAGCAGTACTTC
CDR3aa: CASSPGQATSYEQYF

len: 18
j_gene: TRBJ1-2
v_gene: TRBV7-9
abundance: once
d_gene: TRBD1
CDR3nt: TGTGCCAGCAGCCCGAAGGGACAGGGTGATGATATTAACTATGGCTACACCTTC
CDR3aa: CASSPKGQGDDINYGYTF

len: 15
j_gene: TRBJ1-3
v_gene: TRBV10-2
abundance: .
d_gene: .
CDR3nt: TGCGCCAGCAGTGAGAGGGCAGGGAACGGAAACACCATATATTTT
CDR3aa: CASSERAGNGNTIYF

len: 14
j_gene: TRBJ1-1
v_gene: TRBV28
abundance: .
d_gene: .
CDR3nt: TGTGCCAGCAGTTTTTTCAGGGCCGGGACTGAAGCTTTCTTT
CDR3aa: CASSFFRAGTEAFF

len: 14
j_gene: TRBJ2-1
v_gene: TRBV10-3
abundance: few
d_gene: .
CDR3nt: TGTGCCATCAGGTATTCGGACGTCTACAATGAGCAGTTCTTC
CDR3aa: CAIRYSDVYNEQFF

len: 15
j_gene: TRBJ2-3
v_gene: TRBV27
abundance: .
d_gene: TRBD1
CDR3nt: TGTGCCAGCAGCAAAGACAGGGCGAGGACAGATACGCAGTATTTT
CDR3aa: CASSKDRARTDTQYF

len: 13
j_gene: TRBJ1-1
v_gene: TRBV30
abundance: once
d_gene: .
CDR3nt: TGTGCCTGGAGTCGTCCGCAGAACACTGAAGCTTTCTTT
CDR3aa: CAWSRPQNTEAFF

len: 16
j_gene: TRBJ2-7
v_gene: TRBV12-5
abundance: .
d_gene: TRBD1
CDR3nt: TGTGCTAGTGGTTTGGCGGACAGGGGGTTCTCCTACGAGCAGTACTTC
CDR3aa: CASGLADRGFSYEQYF

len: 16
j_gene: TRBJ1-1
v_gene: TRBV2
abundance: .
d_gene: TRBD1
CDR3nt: TGTGCCAGCAGTGAGGGACAGGGAGGGATGAACACTGAAGCTTTCTTT
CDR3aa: CASSEGQGGMNTEAFF

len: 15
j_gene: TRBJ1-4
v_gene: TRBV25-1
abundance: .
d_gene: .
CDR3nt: TGTGCCAGCAGTGAATATAAGGCGAGTAAGGAAAAACTGTTTTTT
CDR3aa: CASSEYKASKEKLFF

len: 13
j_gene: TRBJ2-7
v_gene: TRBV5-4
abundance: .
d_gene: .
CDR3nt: TGTGCCAGCAGCCGAGAATATACGATTGAGCAGTACTTC
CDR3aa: CASSREYTIEQYF

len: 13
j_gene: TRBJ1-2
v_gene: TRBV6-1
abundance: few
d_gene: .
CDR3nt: TGTGCCAGCAGTGAAGACGGAATCTATGGCTACACCTTC
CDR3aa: CASSEDGIYGYTF

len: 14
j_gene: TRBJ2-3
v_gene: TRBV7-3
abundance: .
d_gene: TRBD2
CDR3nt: TGTGCCAGCAGCTTAGGGCAGCGGGGAGATACGCAGTATTTT
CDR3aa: CASSLGQRGDTQYF

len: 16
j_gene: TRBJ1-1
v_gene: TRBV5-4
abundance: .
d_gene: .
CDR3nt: TGTGCCAGCAGCCCGACCACAGGGCGAACGAACACTGAAGCTTTCTTT
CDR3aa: CASSPTTGRTNTEAFF

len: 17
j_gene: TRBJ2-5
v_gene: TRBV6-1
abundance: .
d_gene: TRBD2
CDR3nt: TGTGCCAGCAGTGAAAGGGCTAGCGGGAGCCAAAGAGGAGAGCAGTACTTC
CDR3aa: CASSERASGSQRGEQYF

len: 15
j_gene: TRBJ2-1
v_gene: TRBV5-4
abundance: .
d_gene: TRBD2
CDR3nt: TGTGCCAGCAGCCGGACTAGCGGGGGTTACAATGAGCAGTTCTTC
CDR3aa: CASSRTSGGYNEQFF

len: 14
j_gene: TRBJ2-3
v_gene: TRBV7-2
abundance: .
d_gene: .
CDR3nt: TGTGCCAGCAGCTTAGGACTAATGGAAGGTACGCAGTATTTT
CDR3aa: CASSLGLMEGTQYF